The clone carrying this T cell receptor beta chain occurred many times. Its antigen is not known. The V end lost 2 bases, the J end lost 7 bases, and 11 bases lay between the germline ends. Germline lookup yields CDR1 SGHNT and CDR2 YENEEA. The CDR3 extends over 14 amino acids. The data were taken from a study of T cell repertoires in cytomegalovirus infection. In the study overall: Indications came from public TCR beta signatures; they pointed to CMV infection and to a matching HLA type.

Using its own MiXCR run on the reads, TCRdb lists one record per CDR3 protein. The sample lists about 110,000 distinct CDR3 sequences; roughly a tenth were seen once. Notes on the study in general: CMV-specific HLA-C-restricted TCR beta clonotypes dominated the ex vivo response. Summed public TCR beta family frequency identified CMV carriers bearing the relevant HLA.

The genes are TRBV11-3 and TRBJ2-2, with D hard to call. The origin of this receptor is a human donor in good health (CMV status not recorded). Some clones in this sample may be carry-over from other donors' samples. The sample taken for sequencing was PBMCs, sequenced either directly or after in vitro stimulation (not recorded which). The CDR3 reads CASSLSMLGGELFF. CDR3 nucleotide sequence: TGTGCCAGCAGCTTAAGCATGTTAGGCGGGGAGCTGTTTTTT.